Presented here are 14 T cell receptor beta chains from one specimen sequenced in a study of T cell changes during pregnancy in multiple sclerosis. Using immunoSEQ multiplex PCR, the repertoire was profiled, and TCRdb retains in-frame clones only, with some absent. The table records 28,000 or so clones, 89% of them present only once. The specimen comprised CD4+ T cells from peripheral blood mononuclear cells, sampled in the second trimester of pregnancy. Receptors originate from a female donor with multiple sclerosis, enrolled in a pregnancy study.

This chain connects TRBV19 to TRBJ2-7; 10 bases agree with TRBD1. Germline assignment: CDR1 LNHDA and CDR2 SQIVND (reference sequence). J was trimmed by 3 bases and V by 6 bases; bases with no gene match: 5. The CDR3 contains 14 residues. CDR3 nucleotide sequence: TGTGCCAGTAGGTCGACAGGGGGCGGCTACGAGCAGTACTTC. Amino acids: CASRSTGGGYEQYF.

CDR3 bases: TGTGCCAGCAGCTTCGGAAGCCTAGCGGGTAGCGAGCAGTACTTC. Its translation: CASSFGSLAGSEQYF. The genes are TRBV7-2 and TRBJ2-7; TRBD2 agrees at 8 bases. J was trimmed by 6 bases and V by 3 bases; bases with no gene match: 10. Germline-derived CDR1 and CDR2 are SGHTA and FQGNSA. The length of the CDR3 is 15 residues.

The V and J genes are TRBV7-3 and TRBJ2-7; 7 bases map to TRBD2. There are 13 residues in the CDR3. Germline V gives CDR1 SGHTA, CDR2 FQGTGA. With 5 bases clipped from V and 3 bases from J, the junction kept 4 bases outside the gene matches. As DNA, the CDR3 is TGTGCCAGCAGCCTGAGCGGGGACTACGAGCAGTACTTC. Translation: CASSLSGDYEQYF.

The chain uses TRBV19 and TRBJ2-2; maybe TRBD1 (5 bases). Per germline, CDR1 LNHDA and CDR2 SQIVND (reference sequence). Trimming stripped 5 bases from V and 4 bases from J, with 17 bases between. CDR3 length equals 16 residues. CDR3 DNA sequence: TGTGCCAGTAGTCCCCGGACAACCCTGGGCACCGGGGAGCTGTTTTTT. Residues: CASSPRTTLGTGELFF.

This chain joins TRBV28 and TRBJ1-4; the D gene is possibly TRBD1 (6 bases). Trimming stripped 6 bases from V and 0 bases from J, with 14 bases between. Per germline, CDR1 MDHEN and CDR2 SYDVKM. The CDR3 loop spans 16 amino acids. The CDR3, as DNA: TGTGCCAGCAGAAAGAAATCAGGGGCAACTAATGAAAAACTGTTTTTT. It is translated as CASRKKSGATNEKLFF.

The gene calls are TRBV7-9 and TRBJ2-7; TRBD2 agrees at 10 bases. The CDR3 is 13 residues long. Germline-derived CDR1 and CDR2 are SEHNR and FQNEAQ (reference sequence). V shed 6 bases and J 4 bases; nucleotides not matched to a gene: 3. The DNA of the CDR3 is TGTGCCAGCAGTTCGACTAGCGGGTACGAGCAGTACTTC. As protein: CASSSTSGYEQYF. Full variable domain (outside the CDR3, taken from reference TRBV7-9 and TRBJ2-7): DTGVSQNPRHKITKRGQNVTFRCDPISEHNRLYWYRQTLGQGPEFLTYFQNEAQLEKSRLLSDRFSAERPKGSFSTLEIQRTEQGDSAMYLCASSSTSGYEQYFGPGTRLTVT.

V and J are TRBV7-2 and TRBJ1-5; no definite D call. The V gene's germline CDR1 is SGHTA and CDR2 FQGNSA. The CDR3 length is 13 residues. V dropped 5 bases and J dropped 7 bases, with 12 bases sitting between them. CDR3 DNA: TGTGCCAGCAGCCGACACAGAGGGCAGCCCCAGCATTTT. Translated: CASSRHRGQPQHF.

This clone has a single count. A junction end diverges from the germline sequence, so it may reflect a read error. CDR3 bases: TGTGCCAGCAGATTTTCGACAGACAGCTTC. This gives the protein CASRFSTDSF. The chain links TRBV2 to TRBJ1-2; possible D gene TRBD1, 5 bases. The CDR3 loop spans 10 amino acids. CDR1 and CDR2 from the germline V gene are SNHLY and FYNNEI.

The rearrangement uses TRBV7-8 and TRBJ1-5; no clear D gene. The CDR3 consists of 13 residues. Trimming left V 7 bases short and J 0 bases short, with 7 bases between. Germline V gene sequence: CDR1 SGHVS, CDR2 FQNEAQ. The CDR3 protein is CASTSDSNQPQHF. The CDR3 nucleotides are TGTGCCAGCACCTCAGATAGCAATCAGCCCCAGCATTTT.

V usage is TRBV5-8 and J usage is TRBJ1-5; D not certain. CDR3 length: 14 residues. V lost 5 bases and J lost 1, with 10 bases in between. Germline CDR1 reads SGHTS; CDR2 reads YDEGEE. CDR3 in amino acids: CASSLLRSNQPQHF. For the CDR3, the DNA is TGTGCCAGCAGTCTTCTACGGAGCAATCAGCCCCAGCATTTT.

J is TRBJ2-2 and V is TRBV16; 9 bases fit TRBD1. V shed 3 bases and J 5 bases; nucleotides not matched to a gene: 4. Germline-derived CDR1 and CDR2 are KGHSY and FQNENV. The CDR3 consists of 15 residues. The CDR3 here is CASSHGQGTTGELFF. The CDR3 bases are TGTGCCAGCAGCCACGGACAGGGGACGACCGGGGAGCTGTTTTTT.

For the CDR3, the DNA is TGCGCCAGCAGCTTCCGGGATTACGGGGAGCTGTTTTTT. Protein product: CASSFRDYGELFF. V and J are TRBV5-1 and TRBJ2-2; D is perhaps TRBD2 (5 bases). Looked up from germline, CDR1 is SGHRS and CDR2 is YFSETQ. Trimming stripped 2 bases from V and 7 bases from J, with 9 bases between. The CDR3 extends over 13 amino acids.

This sequence joins TRBV28 and TRBJ2-3; a weak D match, TRBD1 (6 bases). V lost 5 bases, J lost 0 bases, and 15 bases lay in between. Germline loops: CDR1 MDHEN, CDR2 SYDVKM. This CDR3 contains 16 residues. The DNA of the CDR3 is TGTGCCAGCAGTGCCTCGGGGCAGGGGAGCACAGATACGCAGTATTTT. Encoded protein: CASSASGQGSTDTQYF.

The chain joins TRBV4-3 to TRBJ1-1; D is ambiguous. Germline assignment: CDR1 LGHNA and CDR2 YSLEER. The CDR3 consists of 15 residues. The V and J ends lost 4 bases and 4 bases respectively, with 16 bases between them. CDR3 in amino acids: CASSPGVVWVTEAFF. In DNA form, the CDR3 reads TGCGCCAGCAGCCCAGGTGTTGTTTGGGTCACTGAAGCTTTCTTT.